The 13 T cell receptor beta chains given below trace back to one sample, sequenced in a study of Ad26.COV2.S vaccination and SARS-CoV-2 variants. Sequencing used immunoSEQ multiplex PCR; TCRdb keeps in-frame clones, though not all of them. The sample shows over 400,000 clones, about 92% of them seen only once. Treatment meaning: about 20 received Ad26.COV2.S at low or high dose, single or two shots; roughly five received placebo; per-sample allocation not given. Day 63 after the first vaccine or placebo injection was the time point for sampling. Sample: peripheral blood, taken in a trial of Ad26.COV2.S vaccine versus placebo. All receptors come from a person aged 18-65 years who received the Ad26.COV2.S COVID-19 vaccine or a placebo.

The rearrangement joins TRBV3-1 (or the pseudogene TRBV3-2) to TRBJ2-5; 7 bases line up with TRBD2. With V trimmed by 1 base and J by 5 bases, 10 bases remained unmatched. The CDR3 extends over 16 amino acids. Germline values: CDR1 LGHDT, CDR2 YNNKEL (reference sequence). CDR3 bases: TGTGCCAGCAGCCAAGCGGGGCCTAGCGGAGGGGAGACCCAGTACTTC. Protein sequence: CASSQAGPSGGETQYF.

The gene calls are TRBV6-1 and TRBJ2-5; tentative D call: TRBD2 (5 bases). In germline, CDR1 is MNHNS, CDR2 SASEGT. This CDR3 has 14 amino acids. V was clipped by 2 bases and J by 7 bases, with 14 bases between them. For the CDR3, the DNA is TGTGCCAGCAGTGAAAAAAGGGCCGGAGGGACCCAGTACTTC. Translated: CASSEKRAGGTQYF.

This clone is a singleton in its sample. The chain uses TRBV6-6 and TRBJ1-5, with D possibly matching TRBD1 (6 bases). The CDR3 length is 17 residues. V lost 5 bases and J lost 5, with 22 bases in between. Germline loops: CDR1 MNHNY, CDR2 SVGAGI (reference sequence). The CDR3 spells CASSPGGLTGSYQPQHF. The CDR3 region has the DNA TGTGCCAGCAGTCCAGGCGGCTTAACAGGGTCCTATCAGCCCCAGCATTTT.

This chain joins TRBV2 and TRBJ2-7; D ambiguous. The V gene's germline CDR1 is SNHLY and CDR2 FYNNEI. This CDR3 contains 13 residues. Trimming cost V 3 bases and J 2 bases, with 8 bases left between them. The CDR3 bases are TGTGCCAGCAGTGATCTAGAGACCTACGAGCAGTACTTC. Translated, it gives CASSDLETYEQYF.

V usage is TRBV25-1 and J usage is TRBJ2-5, with D possibly being TRBD1 (6 bases). The CDR3 is 10 amino acids. The V end was cut by 6 bases, the J end by 9 bases, with 8 bases between. CDR1 and CDR2 (germline): MGHDK, SYGVNS. The CDR3 nucleotides read TGTGCCAGCAGCGAGGGGGCCCAGTACTTC. Translating it yields CASSEGAQYF.

The CDR3 loop is CASSPNLAETQYF. The DNA of the CDR3 is TGTGCCAGCTCACCAAACCTTGCGGAGACCCAGTACTTC. The genes are TRBV18 and TRBJ2-5; D gene ambiguous. The V gene's germline CDR1 is KGHSH and CDR2 LQKENI. V was shortened by 2 bases and J by 5 bases, with 9 bases between the two germline ends. CDR3 length: 13 residues.

The rearrangement links TRBV2 to TRBJ2-1; 9 bases align to TRBD1. CDR3 length equals 13 residues. V lost 8 bases and J lost 4; bases outside the gene matches: 3. The germline gives CDR1 SNHLY, CDR2 FYNNEI. Here the CDR3 reads CASGTGYYNEQFF. The CDR3 region has the DNA TGTGCCAGCGGGACAGGGTATTACAATGAGCAGTTCTTC. Filled out from reference TRBV2 and TRBJ2-1, the complete variable domain reads EPEVTQTPSHQVTQMGQEVILRCVPISNHLYFYWYRQILGQKVEFLVSFYNNEISEKSEIFDDQFSVERPDGSNFTLKIRSTKLEDSAMYFCASGTGYYNEQFFGPGTRLTVL.

The chain uses TRBV25-1 and TRBJ1-1; D remains unclear. Between the trimmed V and J ends, which lost 1 base and 7 bases, there was a span of 19 bases. CDR1 is MGHDK and CDR2 is SYGVNS in the germline V gene. The CDR3 covers 16 residues. CDR3 nucleotide sequence: TGTGCCAGCAGTGAATTCCCCGCAGCCCTGAACGGTGAAGCTTTCTTT. As protein: CASSEFPAALNGEAFF.

V gene TRBV25-1 combines with J gene TRBJ2-5; tentative D call: TRBD1 (5 bases). This CDR3 has 14 amino acids. The V gene lost 1 base and the J gene lost 2 bases, with 8 bases spanning the gap. Germline V gives CDR1 MGHDK, CDR2 SYGVNS. The DNA for the CDR3 is TGTGCCAGCAGTGAATGGGGCAGGCAAGAGACCCAGTACTTC. Amino acids: CASSEWGRQETQYF.

This clone was seen only once. The chain carries TRBV14 and TRBJ2-7; the match to TRBD1 covers 9 bases. CDR1 SGHDN and CDR2 FVKESK come from the germline V gene. After removal of 6 bases from V and 2 bases from J, the junction contained 11 bases not matched to a gene. The CDR3 loop spans 16 amino acids. As DNA, the CDR3 is TGTGCCAGCAGTCTAAACTCGGGACAGGGAACCTACGAGCAGTACTTC. Translated, it gives CASSLNSGQGTYEQYF.

This clone was detected only once. The chain links TRBV18 to TRBJ1-1; the D gene is possibly TRBD1 (5 bases). CDR1 and CDR2 (germline): KGHSH, LQKENI. Trimming removed 3 bases from V and 2 bases from J, with 13 bases in between. This CDR3 has 15 amino acids. Written as DNA, the CDR3 is TGTGCCAGCTCACCGGCCCGGGGGGGAAACACTGAAGCTTTCTTT. It encodes CASSPARGGNTEAFF.

The chain recombines TRBV3-1 (or the pseudogene TRBV3-2) with TRBJ2-5; 12 nucleotides agree with TRBD2. The CDR3 is made up of 21 amino acids. Germline CDR1 LGHDT, CDR2 YNNKEL (reference sequence). V lost 2 bases to trimming and J lost 0 bases; unmatched junction nucleotides: 16. For the CDR3, the DNA is TGTGCCAGCAGCCAACTGCCACCAAAGATGACTAGCGGGAGAAACCAAGAGACCCAGTACTTC. Encoded protein: CASSQLPPKMTSGRNQETQYF.

Comment on this clone: Other DNA sequences in this sample translate to the same CDR3. The chain has TRBV29-1 and TRBJ2-7; D is possibly TRBD2 (5 bases). Trimming removed 3 bases at V and 2 bases at J, with 11 bases between. Per the germline V gene, CDR1 is SQVTM and CDR2 is ANQGSEA. The CDR3 is 13 residues long. The CDR3 is CSVEVGSTYEQYF. DNA of the CDR3: TGCAGCGTTGAGGTAGGGAGCACCTACGAGCAGTACTTC.